Below, one T cell receptor (beta chain) is given with its context. Antigen unknown. The germline V gene encodes CDR1 MGHRA and CDR2 YSYEKL. The CDR3 runs 16 residues. The V end was cut by 4 bases, the J end by 3 bases, with 19 bases between. Sorting separated CD4+ and CD8+ T cells out of PBMCs. This sample was included in a study of CD8+ T cells in alopecia areata. Study conclusions and caveats: For lesional scalp, especially alopecia totalis/universalis, clonality was higher than in normal scalp.

cDNA serving as the sequencing template came from extracted, reverse transcribed RNA. Method: immunoSEQ multiplex PCR; TCRdb's copy keeps in-frame clones and lacks some. The sample consists of some 180,000 clones, about 61% of them appearing once. The chain recombines TRBV4-1 with TRBJ2-7; possibly TRBD1 or TRBD2 for D (5 bases each). This receptor was obtained from a human donor in good health. Input material: CD8+ T cells sorted from blood. The CDR3 here is CASSPYQRDGVYEQYF. As DNA, the CDR3 is TGCGCCAGCAGCCCGTATCAACGGGACGGAGTCTACGAGCAGTACTTC.